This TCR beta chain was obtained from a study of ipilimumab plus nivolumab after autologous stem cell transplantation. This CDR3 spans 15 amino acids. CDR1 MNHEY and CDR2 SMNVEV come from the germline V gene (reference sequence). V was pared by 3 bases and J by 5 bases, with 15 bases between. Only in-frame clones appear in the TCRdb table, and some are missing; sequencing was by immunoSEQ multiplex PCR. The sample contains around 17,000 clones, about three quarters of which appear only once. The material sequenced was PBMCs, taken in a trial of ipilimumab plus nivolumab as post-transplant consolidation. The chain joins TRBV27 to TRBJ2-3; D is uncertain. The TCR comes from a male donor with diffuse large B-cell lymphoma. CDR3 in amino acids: CASSFTAAPGDTQYF. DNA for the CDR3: TGTGCCAGCAGTTTTACCGCGGCACCGGGAGATACGCAGTATTTT.